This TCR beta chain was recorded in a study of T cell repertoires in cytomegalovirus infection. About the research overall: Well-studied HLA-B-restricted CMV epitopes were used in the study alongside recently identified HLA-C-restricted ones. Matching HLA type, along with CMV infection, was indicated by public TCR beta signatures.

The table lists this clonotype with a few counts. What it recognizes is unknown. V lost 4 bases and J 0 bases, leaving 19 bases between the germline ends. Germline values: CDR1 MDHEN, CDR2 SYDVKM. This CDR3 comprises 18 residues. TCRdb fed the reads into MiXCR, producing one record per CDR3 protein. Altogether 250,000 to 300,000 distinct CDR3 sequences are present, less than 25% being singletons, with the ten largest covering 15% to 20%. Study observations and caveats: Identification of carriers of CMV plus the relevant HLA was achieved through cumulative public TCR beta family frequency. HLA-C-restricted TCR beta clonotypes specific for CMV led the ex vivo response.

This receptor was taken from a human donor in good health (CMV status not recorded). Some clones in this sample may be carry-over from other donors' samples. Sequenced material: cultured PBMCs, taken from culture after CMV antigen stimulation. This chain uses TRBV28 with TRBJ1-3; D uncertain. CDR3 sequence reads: CASSYSGWSDTSGNTIYF. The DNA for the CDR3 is TGTGCCAGCAGTTACTCGGGATGGAGTGATACCTCTGGAAACACCATATATTTT.